The sequence of this T cell receptor (beta chain) was determined in a study of T cell changes during pregnancy in multiple sclerosis. The data were produced by immunoSEQ multiplex PCR, yet TCRdb's version contains in-frame clones alone and is incomplete. Found here are about 85,000 clones, approximately 91% of them singletons; the top ten hold approximately 2.4%. V lost 5 bases, J lost 7 bases, and 14 bases stayed unmatched. The CDR3 is 17 residues long. Germline CDR1 is SGHTA and CDR2 is FQGNSA. The TCR originated in a female donor with multiple sclerosis, enrolled in a pregnancy study. Sequences were derived from peripheral blood, sampled in the first trimester of pregnancy. V usage is TRBV7-2 and J usage is TRBJ2-1; 10 nucleotides match TRBD2. The DNA for the CDR3 is TGTGCCAGCAGCCCTCCACCTTCTAGCGGGAGACGGAATGAGCAGTTCTTC. The encoded protein is CASSPPPSSGRRNEQFF.